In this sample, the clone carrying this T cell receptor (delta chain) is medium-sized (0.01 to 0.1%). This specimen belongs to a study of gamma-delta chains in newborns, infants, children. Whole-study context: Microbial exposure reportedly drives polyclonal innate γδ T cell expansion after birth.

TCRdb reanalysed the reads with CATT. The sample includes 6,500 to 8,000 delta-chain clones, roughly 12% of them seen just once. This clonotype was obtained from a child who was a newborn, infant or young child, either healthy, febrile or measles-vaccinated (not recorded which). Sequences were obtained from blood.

The CDR3 reads CACDTVRGYGDTDKLIF. In DNA, the CDR3 is TGTGCCTGTGACACCGTGAGAGGATACGGGGATACCGATAAACTCATCTTT. This sequence joins TRDV2 and TRDJ1, with TRDD3 identical over 7 bases. Germline lookup yields CDR1 GEAIGNYY and CDR2 EKD. V trimming: 0 bases; J trimming: 2 bases; junction bases outside the gene matches: 11. The CDR3 totals 17 residues.